The clone carrying this T cell receptor (beta chain) has only a few counts. This sample stems from a study of T-cell reconstitution after alpha-beta-depleted transplantation in children. The CDR3 has 15 residues. Trimming pared 5 bases from V and 0 bases from J, leaving 13 bases between. Construction of the TCRbeta library involved unique molecular identifiers. TCRdb called the PCR reads again in MiXCR, with one record for every CDR3 protein. The data hold 450,000 to 600,000 distinct CDR3 sequences, with approximately 29% observed a single time. This chain uses TRBV12-3 or TRBV12-4 with TRBJ1-1; D gene uncertain. This sequence originates from a human donor who donated a stem cell graft to a child with aplastic anemia. The source material was PBMCs from the stem cell graft donor, sampled from the stem cell graft. The CDR3 here is CASSLRAGVNTEAFF. For the CDR3, the DNA is TGTGCCAGCAGTCTCCGAGCGGGAGTGAACACTGAAGCTTTCTTT.